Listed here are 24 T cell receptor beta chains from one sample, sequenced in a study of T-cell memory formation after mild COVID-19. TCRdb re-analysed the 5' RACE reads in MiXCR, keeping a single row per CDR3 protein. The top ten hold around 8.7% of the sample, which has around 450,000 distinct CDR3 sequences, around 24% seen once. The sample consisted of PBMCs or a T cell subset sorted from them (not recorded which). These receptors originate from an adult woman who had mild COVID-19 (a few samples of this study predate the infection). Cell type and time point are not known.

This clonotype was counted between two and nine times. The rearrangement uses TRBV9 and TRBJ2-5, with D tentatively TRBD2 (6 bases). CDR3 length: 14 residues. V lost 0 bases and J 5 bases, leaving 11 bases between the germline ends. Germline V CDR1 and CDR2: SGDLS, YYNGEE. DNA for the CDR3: TGTGCCAGCAGCGTAGCTGCGGAGGGGGAGACCCAGTACTTC. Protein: CASSVAAEGETQYF. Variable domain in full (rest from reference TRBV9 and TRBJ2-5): DSGVTQTPKHLITATGQRVTLRCSPRSGDLSVYWYQQSLDQGLQFLIQYYNGEERAKGNILERFSAQQFPDLHSELNLSSLELGDSALYFCASSVAAEGETQYFGPGTRLLVL.

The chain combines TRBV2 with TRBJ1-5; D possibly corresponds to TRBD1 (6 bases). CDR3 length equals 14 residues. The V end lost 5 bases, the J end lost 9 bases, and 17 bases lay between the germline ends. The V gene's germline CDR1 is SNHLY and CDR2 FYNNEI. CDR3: CASSQDSGNLPQHF. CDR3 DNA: TGTGCCAGCAGTCAGGACAGCGGTAATTTGCCCCAGCATTTT.

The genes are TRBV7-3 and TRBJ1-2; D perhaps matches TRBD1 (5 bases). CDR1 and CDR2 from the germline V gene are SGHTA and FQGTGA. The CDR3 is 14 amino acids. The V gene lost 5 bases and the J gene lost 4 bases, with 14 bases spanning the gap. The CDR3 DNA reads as TGTGCCAGCAGCCCAGACGGGACGGGCTATGGCTACACCTTC. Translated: CASSPDGTGYGYTF.

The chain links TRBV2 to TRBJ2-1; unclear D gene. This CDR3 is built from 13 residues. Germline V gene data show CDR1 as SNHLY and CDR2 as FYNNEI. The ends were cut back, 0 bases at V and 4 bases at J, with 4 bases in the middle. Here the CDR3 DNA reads TGTGCCAGCAGTGAAGCTGCGTACAATGAGCAGTTCTTC. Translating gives CASSEAAYNEQFF.

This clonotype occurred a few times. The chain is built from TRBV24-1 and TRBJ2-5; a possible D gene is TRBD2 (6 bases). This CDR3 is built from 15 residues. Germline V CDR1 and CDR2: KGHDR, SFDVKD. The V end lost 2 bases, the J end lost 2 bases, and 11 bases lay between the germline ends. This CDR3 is CATSDYGTAQETQYF. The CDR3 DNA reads TGTGCCACCAGTGATTACGGGACTGCACAAGAGACCCAGTACTTC.

The CDR3 region is CASSQERRGPQHF. DNA of the CDR3: TGCGCCAGCAGCCAAGAAAGGCGTGGGCCCCAGCATTTT. V is TRBV4-1 and J is TRBJ1-5; no clear D gene. The V and J ends lost 0 bases and 9 bases respectively, with 9 bases between them. Germline V gene sequence: CDR1 MGHRA, CDR2 YSYEKL. CDR3 length: 13 residues.

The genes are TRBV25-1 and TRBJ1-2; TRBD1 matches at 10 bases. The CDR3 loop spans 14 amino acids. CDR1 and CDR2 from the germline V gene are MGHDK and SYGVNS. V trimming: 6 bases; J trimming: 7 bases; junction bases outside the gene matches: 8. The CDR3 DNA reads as TGTGCCAGCAGAGAGACAGGGGGCGGGAGTGGCTACACCTTC. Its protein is CASRETGGGSGYTF.

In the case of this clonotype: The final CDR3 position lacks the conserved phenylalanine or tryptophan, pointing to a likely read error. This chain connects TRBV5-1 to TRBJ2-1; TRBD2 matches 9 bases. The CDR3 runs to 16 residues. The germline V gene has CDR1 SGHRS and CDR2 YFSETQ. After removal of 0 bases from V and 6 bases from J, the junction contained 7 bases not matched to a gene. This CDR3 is CASSLAPSGTLNEQFY. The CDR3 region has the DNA TGCGCCAGCAGCTTGGCTCCTAGCGGGACACTCAATGAGCAGTTCTAC.

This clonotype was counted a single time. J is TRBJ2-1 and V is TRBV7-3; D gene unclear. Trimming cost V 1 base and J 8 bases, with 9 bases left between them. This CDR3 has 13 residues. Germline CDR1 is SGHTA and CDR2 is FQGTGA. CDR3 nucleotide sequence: TGTGCCAGCAGCTTAAGGGCTGATTATGAGCAGTTCTTC. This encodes CASSLRADYEQFF.

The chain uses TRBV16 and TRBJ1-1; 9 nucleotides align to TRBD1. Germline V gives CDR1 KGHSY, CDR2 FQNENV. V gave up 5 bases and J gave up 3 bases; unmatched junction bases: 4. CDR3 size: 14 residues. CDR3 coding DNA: TGTGCCAGCAGCACCCGACAGGGGGACACTGAAGCTTTCTTT. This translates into CASSTRQGDTEAFF.

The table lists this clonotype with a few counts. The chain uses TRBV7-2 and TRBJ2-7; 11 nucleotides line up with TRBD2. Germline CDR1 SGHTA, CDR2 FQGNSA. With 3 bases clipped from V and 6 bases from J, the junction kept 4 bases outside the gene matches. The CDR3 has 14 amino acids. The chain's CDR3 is CASSFLAGGREQYF. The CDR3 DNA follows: TGTGCCAGCAGCTTCCTAGCGGGAGGACGCGAGCAGTACTTC.

The CDR3: CASRNPREQYF. The CDR3 coding sequence is TGTGCCAGCAGAAACCCCCGCGAGCAGTACTTC. The rearrangement joins TRBV27 to TRBJ2-7; D remains ambiguous. Germline-derived CDR1 and CDR2 are MNHEY and SMNVEV (reference sequence). V was shortened by 6 bases and J by 6 bases, with 9 bases between the two germline ends. This CDR3 region has 11 residues.

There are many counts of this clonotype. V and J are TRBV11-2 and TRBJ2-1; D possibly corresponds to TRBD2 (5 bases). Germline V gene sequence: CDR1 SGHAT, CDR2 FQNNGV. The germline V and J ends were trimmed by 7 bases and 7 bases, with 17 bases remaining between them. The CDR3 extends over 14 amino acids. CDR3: CASMGRAGKNEQFF. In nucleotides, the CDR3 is TGTGCCAGCATGGGAAGGGCCGGGAAAAATGAGCAGTTCTTC. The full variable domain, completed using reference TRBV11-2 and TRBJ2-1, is EAGVAQSPRYKIIEKRQSVAFWCNPISGHATLYWYQQILGQGPKLLIQFQNNGVVDDSQLPKDRFSAERLKGVDSTLKIQPAKLEDSAVYLCASMGRAGKNEQFFGPGTRLTVL.

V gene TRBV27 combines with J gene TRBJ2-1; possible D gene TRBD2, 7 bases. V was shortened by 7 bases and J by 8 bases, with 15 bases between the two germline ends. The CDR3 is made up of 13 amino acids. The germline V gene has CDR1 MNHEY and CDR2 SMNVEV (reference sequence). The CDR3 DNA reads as TGTGCCAGCACGAGGGGGGGGGACTATGAGCAGTTCTTC. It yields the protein CASTRGGDYEQFF.

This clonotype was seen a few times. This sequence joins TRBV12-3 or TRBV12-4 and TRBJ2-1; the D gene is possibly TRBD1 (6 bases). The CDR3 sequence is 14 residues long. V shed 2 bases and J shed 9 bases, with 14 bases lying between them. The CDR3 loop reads CASSLFGTGSEQFF. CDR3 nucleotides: TGTGCCAGCAGTTTATTCGGAACAGGGAGTGAGCAGTTCTTC.

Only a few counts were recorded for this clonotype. The CDR3, as DNA: TGCGCCAGCAGCCCCGCGGGCGGGGGGTATCCGATCCAGTACTTC. It encodes CASSPAGGGYPIQYF. The gene calls are TRBV5-1 and TRBJ2-4, with 8 bases matching TRBD2. This CDR3 spans 15 amino acids. J was trimmed by 13 bases and V by 4 bases; bases with no gene match: 16. Germline V gene lookup returns CDR1 SGHRS and CDR2 YFSETQ.

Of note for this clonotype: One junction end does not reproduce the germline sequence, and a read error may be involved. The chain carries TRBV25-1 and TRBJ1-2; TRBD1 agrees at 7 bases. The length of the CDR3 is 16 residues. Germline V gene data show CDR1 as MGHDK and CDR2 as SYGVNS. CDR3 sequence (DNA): TGTGCCAGCAGTGACCCCAGCCAGGGGGGGAACTTTGGCTACACCTTC. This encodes CASSDPSQGGNFGYTF.

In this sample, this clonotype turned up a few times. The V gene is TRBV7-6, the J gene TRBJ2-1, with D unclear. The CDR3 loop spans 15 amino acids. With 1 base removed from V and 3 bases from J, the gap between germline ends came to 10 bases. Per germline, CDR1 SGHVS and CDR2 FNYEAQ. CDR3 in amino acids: CASSLGTSFYNEQFF. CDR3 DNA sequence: TGTGCCAGCAGCTTAGGTACTTCTTTCTACAATGAGCAGTTCTTC.

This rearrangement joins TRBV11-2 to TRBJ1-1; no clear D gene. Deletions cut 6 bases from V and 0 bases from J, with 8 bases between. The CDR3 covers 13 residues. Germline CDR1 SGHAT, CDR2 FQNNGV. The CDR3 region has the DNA TGTGCCAGCAGACTCGGACTGAACACTGAAGCTTTCTTT. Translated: CASRLGLNTEAFF.

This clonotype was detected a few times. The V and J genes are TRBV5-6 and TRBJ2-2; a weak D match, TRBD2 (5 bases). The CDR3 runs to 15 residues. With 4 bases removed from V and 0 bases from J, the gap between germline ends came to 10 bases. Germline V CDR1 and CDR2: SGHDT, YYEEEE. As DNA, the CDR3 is TGTGCCAGCAGCCGCCCGGGGTCGAACACCGGGGAGCTGTTTTTT. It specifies CASSRPGSNTGELFF.

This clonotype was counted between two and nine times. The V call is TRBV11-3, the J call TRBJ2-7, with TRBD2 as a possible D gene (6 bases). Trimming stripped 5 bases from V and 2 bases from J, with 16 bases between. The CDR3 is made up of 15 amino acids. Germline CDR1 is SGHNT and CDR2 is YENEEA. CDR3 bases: TGTGCCAGCAGCCCCAATAGCGGCCCTGCCTACGAGCAGTACTTC. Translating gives CASSPNSGPAYEQYF. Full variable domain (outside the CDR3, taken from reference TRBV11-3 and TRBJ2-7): EAGVVQSPRYKIIEKKQPVAFWCNPISGHNTLYWYLQNLGQGPELLIRYENEEAVDDSQLPKDRFSAERLKGVDSTLKIQPAELGDSAVYLCASSPNSGPAYEQYFGPGTRLTVT.

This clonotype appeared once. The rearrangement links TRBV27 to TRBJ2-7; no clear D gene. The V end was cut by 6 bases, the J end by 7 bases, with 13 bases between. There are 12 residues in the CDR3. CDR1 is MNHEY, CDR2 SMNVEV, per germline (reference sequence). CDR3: CASSFTHGEQYF. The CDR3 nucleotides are TGTGCCAGCAGCTTTACCCATGGGGAGCAGTACTTC.

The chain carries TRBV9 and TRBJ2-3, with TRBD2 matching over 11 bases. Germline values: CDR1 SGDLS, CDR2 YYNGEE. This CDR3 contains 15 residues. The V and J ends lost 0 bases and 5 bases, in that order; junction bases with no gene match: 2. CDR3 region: CASSVVAGGLDTQYF. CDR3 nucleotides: TGTGCCAGCAGCGTAGTAGCGGGGGGGCTAGATACGCAGTATTTT.

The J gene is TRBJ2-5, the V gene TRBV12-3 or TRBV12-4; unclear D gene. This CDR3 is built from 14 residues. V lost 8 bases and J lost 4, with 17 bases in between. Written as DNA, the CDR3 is TGTGCCAGCCCGTTAGGACGGCCGGTAGAGACCCAGTACTTC. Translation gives CASPLGRPVETQYF.